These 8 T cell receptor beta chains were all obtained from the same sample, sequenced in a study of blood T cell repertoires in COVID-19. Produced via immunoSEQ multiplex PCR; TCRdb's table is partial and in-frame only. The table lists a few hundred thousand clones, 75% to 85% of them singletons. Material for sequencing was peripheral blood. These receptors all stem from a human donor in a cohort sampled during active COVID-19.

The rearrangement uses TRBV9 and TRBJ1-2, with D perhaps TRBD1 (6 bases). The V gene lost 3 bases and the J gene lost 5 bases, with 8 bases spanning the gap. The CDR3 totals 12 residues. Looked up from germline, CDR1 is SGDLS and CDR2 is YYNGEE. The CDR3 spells CASSAGTYGYTF. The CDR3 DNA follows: TGTGCCAGCAGCGCCGGGACATATGGCTACACCTTC.

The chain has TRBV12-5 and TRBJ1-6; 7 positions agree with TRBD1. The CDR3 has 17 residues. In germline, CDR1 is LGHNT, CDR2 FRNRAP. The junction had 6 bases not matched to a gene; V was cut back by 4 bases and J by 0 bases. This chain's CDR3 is CASGSGQRSSYNSPLHF. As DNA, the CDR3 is TGTGCTAGTGGTTCGGGACAGCGAAGCTCCTATAATTCACCCCTCCACTTT.

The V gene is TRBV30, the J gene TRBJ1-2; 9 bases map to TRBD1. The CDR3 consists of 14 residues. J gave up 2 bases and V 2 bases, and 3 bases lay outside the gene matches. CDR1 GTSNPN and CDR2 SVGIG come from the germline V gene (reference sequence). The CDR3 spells CAWSPGTGNYGYTF. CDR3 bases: TGTGCCTGGAGTCCCGGGACAGGGAACTATGGCTACACCTTC.

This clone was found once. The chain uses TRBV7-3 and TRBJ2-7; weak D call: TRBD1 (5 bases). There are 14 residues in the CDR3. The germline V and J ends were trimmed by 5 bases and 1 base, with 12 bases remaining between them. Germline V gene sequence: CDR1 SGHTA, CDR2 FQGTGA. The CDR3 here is CASSPNRQSYEQYF. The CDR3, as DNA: TGTGCCAGCAGCCCCAACCGACAGTCCTACGAGCAGTACTTC.

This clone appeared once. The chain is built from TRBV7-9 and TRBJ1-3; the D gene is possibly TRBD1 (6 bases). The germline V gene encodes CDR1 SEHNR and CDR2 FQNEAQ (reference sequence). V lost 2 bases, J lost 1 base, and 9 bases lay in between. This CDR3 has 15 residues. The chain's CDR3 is CASSLWQGSGNTIYF. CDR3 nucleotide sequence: TGTGCCAGCAGCTTATGGCAGGGGTCTGGAAACACCATATATTTT.

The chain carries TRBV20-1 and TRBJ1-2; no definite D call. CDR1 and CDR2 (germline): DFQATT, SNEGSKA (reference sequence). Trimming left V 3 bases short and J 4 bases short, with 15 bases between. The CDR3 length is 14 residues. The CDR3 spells CSASFFSEIYGYTF. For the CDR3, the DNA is TGCAGTGCTAGTTTTTTTTCAGAAATCTATGGCTACACCTTC.

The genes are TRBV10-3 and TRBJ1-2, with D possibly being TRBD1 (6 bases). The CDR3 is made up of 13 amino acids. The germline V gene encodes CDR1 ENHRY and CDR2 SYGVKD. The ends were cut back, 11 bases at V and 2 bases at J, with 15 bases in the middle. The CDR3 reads CASRDRINYGYTF. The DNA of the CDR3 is TGTGCCTCGAGAGACAGGATCAACTATGGCTACACCTTC.

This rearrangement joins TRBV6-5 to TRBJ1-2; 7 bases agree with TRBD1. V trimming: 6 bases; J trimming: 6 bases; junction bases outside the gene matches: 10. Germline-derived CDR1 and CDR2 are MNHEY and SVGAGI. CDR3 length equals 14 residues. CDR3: CASRTGSLVDGYTF. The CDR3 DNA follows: TGTGCCAGCAGGACAGGGTCATTAGTTGATGGCTACACCTTC.